This T cell receptor beta chain was sequenced for a study of graft-versus-host responses after intestinal transplantation. Study-level background: Anti-thymocyte globulin induction preceded roughly 3 years of tacrolimus and steroid maintenance in all recipients. General observations from the study: Elevated graft-versus-host to host-versus-graft clonal ratios in allografts were recorded for patients with graft-donor T cell macrochimerism. The marrow of recipients harbored GvH clones, and ileum or blood showed some of them first.

Regarding this clone: Its specificity is not known.

Profiling relied on immunoSEQ multiplex PCR, and the TCRdb table lists in-frame clones only, not all of them. Seen here are tens of thousands of clones, just under 95% observed once, and the top ten hold around 0.56%. Germline-derived CDR1 and CDR2 are LNHDA and SQIVND (reference sequence). The CDR3 extends over 15 amino acids. Trimming removed 9 bases at V and 3 bases at J, with 20 bases between. The sequence was collected from a human donor who received an intestinal transplant. The starting material was unstimulated CD8+ T cells sorted from spleen or lymph node cells, obtained before intestinal transplant. This chain joins TRBV19 and TRBJ1-1; no clear D. The CDR3 DNA reads TGTGCCAGCAGACAAAGGAGGGAATTGGACACTGAAGCTTTCTTT. As protein: CASRQRRELDTEAFF.